This T cell receptor beta chain stems from a study of T cells in Graves' hyperthyroidism and ophthalmopathy. Study background: Peripheral blood draws took place at initial diagnosis, ahead of any treatment. Study-wide results and limits: Stable hyperthyroidism was separated from ophthalmopathy by a model based on 13 V-J features. The majority of expanded thyroid clonotypes above 0.001 also appeared in blood.

This clonotype was observed a handful of times. Antigen: not known. RNA transcripts were the template for amplifying TCR beta CDR3 regions. The primer set for the first-round RT-PCR of the TCR CDR3 was HTBI. TCRdb called the multiplex PCR reads again in MiXCR, with one record for every CDR3 protein. This table has under 650,000 distinct CDR3 sequences, about 16% appearing once. V trimming: 6 bases; J trimming: 5 bases; junction bases outside the gene matches: 8. Germline V CDR1 and CDR2: MDHEN, SYDVKM. This CDR3 spans 14 amino acids. Sequences were obtained from blood. The J gene is TRBJ2-7, the V gene TRBV28; 9 nucleotides align to TRBD1. This TCR was sampled from a woman aged 25 to 39 with Graves' hyperthyroidism. The CDR3 loop reads CASRSPGQGNEQYF. Written as DNA, the CDR3 is TGTGCCAGCAGGAGTCCGGGACAGGGTAACGAGCAGTACTTC.